Listed below are T cell receptor beta chains from one sample, sequenced in a study of blood T cell repertoires in COVID-19. Assay: immunoSEQ multiplex PCR; the TCRdb copy retains only in-frame clones and omits some. The table includes 80,000 to 95,000 clones, about nine tenths detected once. Sequences were obtained from peripheral blood. The receptors were sampled from a man aged 45-65 years with active or convalescent COVID-19. The CDR3 runs from the conserved cysteine through the conserved F or W. D genes are given only for firm matches. Some rows mark clone size as missing; the rest say once, few, many or name a class of expanded clone.

TRBD2 | TRBJ2-5 | TRBV5-4 | - | CASSLALAGVEETQYF | TGTGCCAGCAGCTTGGCCCTAGCGGGAGTGGAGGAGACCCAGTACTTC
- | TRBJ1-5 | TRBV28 | - | CASSPPPHGSNQPQHF | TGTGCCAGCAGTCCACCCCCCCACGGGAGCAATCAGCCCCAGCATTTT
TRBD1 | TRBJ2-6 | TRBV3-1/TRBV3-2 | - | CASSPSDRVAGANVLTF | TGTGCCAGCAGCCCAAGCGACAGGGTGGCTGGGGCCAACGTCCTGACTTTC
TRBD1 | TRBJ2-3 | TRBV11-3 | once | CASSSRQGLDADTQYF | TGTGCCAGCAGCTCCAGACAGGGGCTGGACGCAGATACGCAGTATTTT
- | TRBJ2-7 | TRBV23-1 | once | CASALLQDYNYEQYF | TGCGCCAGCGCCTTACTACAGGATTATAACTACGAGCAGTACTTC
TRBD1 | TRBJ2-2 | TRBV4-1 | - | CASSQPDRENTGELFF | TGCGCCAGCAGCCAACCGGACAGGGAGAACACCGGGGAGCTGTTTTTT
- | TRBJ1-1 | TRBV15 | - | CATSRGGGNTEAFF | TGTGCCACCAGCAGAGGCGGGGGGAACACTGAAGCTTTCTTT
- | TRBJ2-1 | TRBV9 | - | CASSVDPSQGLNEQFF | TGTGCCAGCAGCGTAGATCCTAGTCAGGGGTTGAATGAGCAGTTCTTC
- | TRBJ2-5 | TRBV5-1 | - | CASSSSETQYF | TGCGCCAGCAGCTCGTCGGAGACCCAGTACTTC
TRBD1 | TRBJ1-1 | TRBV19 | - | CASRDRGRGDTEAFF | TGTGCCAGTAGGGACAGGGGGCGCGGGGACACTGAAGCTTTCTTT
- | TRBJ1-2 | TRBV5-1 | - | CASSLDPIPGNTRGYTF | TGCGCCAGCAGCTTGGATCCCATTCCGGGAAATACTCGAGGCTACACCTTC
TRBD1 | TRBJ2-1 | TRBV5-1 | - | CASSLGWDRPYNEQFF | TGCGCCAGCAGCTTGGGTTGGGACAGACCCTACAATGAGCAGTTCTTC
- | TRBJ2-3 | TRBV4-2 | - | CASSQDRGSTDTQYF | TGTGCCAGCAGCCAAGATAGGGGGAGTACAGATACGCAGTATTTT
TRBD1 | TRBJ1-1 | TRBV6-2/TRBV6-3 | many | CASSPHRGTEAFF | TGTGCCAGCAGTCCCCACAGGGGTACTGAAGCTTTCTTT
TRBD2 | TRBJ2-1 | TRBV7-7 | many | CASSPGLAAYDEQFF | TGTGCCAGCAGCCCGGGACTAGCCGCCTATGACGAGCAGTTCTTC
TRBD2 | TRBJ2-5 | TRBV10-1 | - | CASSENAAGGQETQYF | TGCGCCAGCAGTGAGAACGCAGCGGGAGGGCAAGAGACCCAGTACTTC
- | TRBJ2-7 | TRBV24-1 | - | CATSAATGGRKSYEQYF | TGTGCCACCAGTGCCGCCACCGGGGGTCGGAAGTCCTACGAGCAGTACTTC
- | TRBJ2-1 | TRBV5-1 | - | CASSPAGSSYNEQFF | TGCGCCAGCAGCCCCGCGGGGAGCTCCTACAATGAGCAGTTCTTC
- | TRBJ2-5 | TRBV12-2 | - | CASRSQGAQYF | TGTGCAAGTCGCTCCCAGGGTGCCCAGTACTTC
- | TRBJ2-5 | TRBV30 | - | CACFGGTANQETQYF | TGTGCCTGCTTTGGAGGGACAGCGAACCAAGAGACCCAGTACTTC
- | TRBJ2-5 | TRBV19 | - | CASRDRGRTETQYF | TGTGCCAGTAGGGACAGAGGGCGAACGGAGACCCAGTACTTC
- | TRBJ2-7 | TRBV18 | - | CASSPGRDYEQYF | TGTGCCAGCTCACCAGGCAGGGACTACGAGCAGTACTTC
- | TRBJ1-2 | TRBV19 | - | CASNRLIANYGYTF | TGTGCCAGTAACCGCCTTATAGCTAACTATGGCTACACCTTC
TRBD2 | TRBJ2-2 | TRBV28 | - | CASRVSGSGSTGELFF | TGTGCCAGCAGGGTTAGCGGGAGCGGAAGCACCGGGGAGCTGTTTTTT
TRBD1 | TRBJ1-2 | TRBV6-2/TRBV6-3 | - | CASSPFGQGLEILGYTF | TGTGCCAGCAGTCCCTTCGGACAGGGTCTGGAGATATTAGGCTACACCTTC
- | TRBJ2-1 | TRBV12-5 | once | CASGSLYNEQFF | TGTGCTAGTGGTTCTCTCTACAATGAGCAGTTCTTC
- | TRBJ1-1 | TRBV6-5 | - | CASRPVGALNTEAFF | TGTGCCAGCAGGCCGGTTGGGGCACTGAACACTGAAGCTTTCTTT
TRBD2 | TRBJ2-1 | TRBV6-6 | - | CASSRGVGNEQFF | TGTGCCAGCTCCCGGGGGGTCGGGAATGAGCAGTTCTTC
- | TRBJ2-7 | TRBV6-2/TRBV6-3 | many | CASSYSGGSSYEQYF | TGTGCCAGCAGTTACTCCGGGGGTTCGTCCTACGAGCAGTACTTC
- | TRBJ1-1 | TRBV6-6 | - | CASSRLLAYAKISGNTEAFF | TGTGCCAGCAGCCGCCTCCTAGCCTATGCTAAGATAAGTGGGAACACTGAAGCTTTCTTT
TRBD2 | TRBJ2-2 | TRBV13 | - | CASSLGLAGDPGELFF | TGTGCCAGCAGCCTTGGACTAGCGGGAGATCCCGGGGAGCTGTTTTTT
- | TRBJ2-2 | TRBV7-7 | - | CASSAIQGSAGELFF | TGTGCCAGCAGCGCTATACAGGGTTCGGCCGGGGAGCTGTTTTTT
- | TRBJ1-6 | TRBV5-5 | - | CASSLDSRGSPLHF | TGTGCCAGCAGCTTGGATTCAAGGGGCTCACCCCTCCACTTT
- | TRBJ1-1 | TRBV4-2 | - | CASSQTGGVLTEAFF | TGTGCCAGCAGCCAAACCGGGGGGGTTCTTACTGAAGCTTTCTTT
TRBD2 | TRBJ2-2 | TRBV11-2 | - | CASSYPSGRPRWTGELFF | TGTGCCAGCAGTTATCCTAGCGGGAGGCCCCGGTGGACCGGGGAGCTGTTTTTT
- | TRBJ2-2 | TRBV5-1 | - | CASSLPGQRAGELFF | TGCGCCAGCAGCTTACCGGGACAGCGGGCCGGGGAGCTGTTTTTT
- | TRBJ2-5 | TRBV10-3 | - | CAISGGETQYF | TGTGCCATCAGCGGGGGAGAGACCCAGTACTTC
TRBD1 | TRBJ2-5 | TRBV9 | - | CASSVPGQGAGTQYF | TGTGCCAGCAGCGTCCCGGGACAGGGGGCCGGGACCCAGTACTTC
TRBD1 | TRBJ1-1 | TRBV12-5 | - | CASGTGEVGNTEAFF | TGTGCTAGTGGTACAGGGGAAGTGGGGAACACTGAAGCTTTCTTT
TRBD1 | TRBJ1-1 | TRBV27 | - | CASSTRTGGLRGTEAFF | TGTGCCAGCAGTACCCGGACAGGGGGCCTTCGGGGGACTGAAGCTTTCTTT
- | TRBJ2-1 | TRBV27 | - | CASSPQGRAYNEQFF | TGTGCCAGCAGTCCACAGGGTAGGGCCTACAATGAGCAGTTCTTC
TRBD2 | TRBJ2-7 | TRBV18 | - | CASSPGTNYEQYF | TGTGCCAGCTCACCCGGGACTAACTACGAGCAGTACTTC
- | TRBJ1-3 | TRBV5-4 | - | CASSAGMVENTIYF | TGTGCCAGCAGCGCCGGGATGGTGGAAAACACCATATATTTT
TRBD1 | TRBJ1-6 | TRBV4-3 | - | CASSQEVGDSLSPLHF | TGCGCCAGCAGCCAAGAGGTTGGGGACAGTCTTTCACCCCTCCACTTT
- | TRBJ1-2 | TRBV12-5 | - | CASGLSSGHGYTF | TGTGCTAGTGGTTTGTCATCGGGACACGGCTACACCTTC
TRBD1 | TRBJ2-7 | TRBV7-9 | - | CASSPRQGSYEQYF | TGTGCCAGCAGCCCCCGACAGGGTTCCTACGAGCAGTACTTC
TRBD1 | TRBJ1-4 | TRBV29-1 | - | CSVGRTGLGEKLFF | TGCAGCGTTGGAAGGACAGGGTTGGGGGAAAAACTGTTTTTT
TRBD1 | TRBJ1-3 | TRBV7-2 | - | CASSEGTGAGNTIYF | TGTGCCAGCAGTGAAGGGACAGGGGCTGGAAACACCATATATTTT
TRBD1 | TRBJ2-5 | TRBV3-1/TRBV3-2 | once | CASRKTGGGQETQYF | TGTGCCAGCAGAAAGACAGGGGGCGGCCAAGAGACCCAGTACTTC
- | TRBJ2-7 | TRBV21-1 | - | CASRPTGGNYEQYF | TGTGCCAGCAGGCCAACGGGAGGAAACTACGAGCAGTACTTC
- | TRBJ2-1 | TRBV10-1 | - | CASSESYGNEQFF | TGCGCCAGCAGTGAGTCGTACGGGAATGAGCAGTTCTTC
- | TRBJ2-7 | TRBV5-4 | - | CASSLTGSHEQYF | TGTGCCAGCAGCCTAACAGGGTCCCACGAGCAGTACTTC
TRBD1 | TRBJ2-1 | TRBV6-1 | - | CASSEDRGTYNEQFF | TGTGCCAGCAGTGAAGACAGGGGTACCTACAATGAGCAGTTCTTC
TRBD2 | TRBJ2-3 | TRBV5-5 | - | CASSSPSGFTDTQYF | TGTGCCAGCAGCAGCCCTAGCGGCTTCACAGATACGCAGTATTTT
- | TRBJ1-5 | TRBV30 | - | CAWSGGGMDNQPQHF | TGTGCCTGGAGCGGGGGAGGGATGGACAATCAGCCCCAGCATTTT
- | TRBJ2-7 | TRBV4-1 | - | CASSQAAGYEQYF | TGCGCCAGCAGCCAAGCCGCAGGCTACGAGCAGTACTTC
TRBD1 | TRBJ2-1 | TRBV19 | - | CASSMDRGDPYNEQFF | TGTGCCAGTAGTATGGACAGGGGAGATCCATACAATGAGCAGTTCTTC